This is a list of T cell receptor beta chains from one sample in a study of T cells in Graves' hyperthyroidism and ophthalmopathy. Via MiXCR, TCRdb re-called the multiplex PCR reads, giving one row per CDR3 protein. The sample contains hundreds of thousands of distinct CDR3 sequences, 24% of which appear only once. Material: blood. The receptors originated from a woman in her thirties with Graves' ophthalmopathy. CDR3s include the opening cysteine and the closing phenylalanine or tryptophan. The D gene is left open where the match is weak. A row's size may be missing; if present it is once, few, many or a size class.

size,V,D,J,CDR3,DNA
medium-sized,TRBV12-3/TRBV12-4,-,TRBJ1-1,CASSSIYAGETNTEAFF,TGTGCCAGCAGTTCTATATATGCAGGGGAGACGAACACTGAAGCTTTCTTT
many,TRBV19,TRBD1,TRBJ1-5,CASSGMTGSNQPQHF,TGTGCCAGTAGTGGAATGACAGGGAGCAATCAGCCCCAGCATTTT
many,TRBV12-3/TRBV12-4,-,TRBJ2-2,CASSLEGGNTGELFF,TGTGCCAGCAGCTTAGAGGGCGGGAACACCGGGGAGCTGTTTTTT
-,TRBV7-2,-,TRBJ1-2,CASSLIGLNYGYTF,TGTGCCAGCAGCTTAATCGGCTTGAACTATGGCTACACCTTC
many,TRBV6-5,TRBD1,TRBJ2-7,CASSRGQGVYEQYF,TGTGCCAGCAGCCGAGGACAGGGGGTCTACGAGCAGTACTTC
many,TRBV10-1,-,TRBJ2-5,CASSAELEETQYF,TGCGCCAGCAGTGCAGAGTTGGAAGAGACCCAGTACTTC
many,TRBV12-5,-,TRBJ1-2,CASGSYTSKVGGYTF,TGTGCTAGTGGTTCCTACACTTCCAAGGTCGGTGGCTACACCTTC
-,TRBV7-2,-,TRBJ2-7,CASSLDPPYEQYF,TGTGCCAGCAGCTTAGATCCCCCCTACGAGCAGTACTTC
many,TRBV12-3/TRBV12-4,-,TRBJ2-5,CASSLSPKLGETQYF,TGTGCCAGCAGTCTCTCCCCGAAATTGGGGGAGACCCAGTACTTC
many,TRBV6-1,-,TRBJ1-2,CASSELHYGYTF,TGTGCCAGCAGTGAATTGCACTATGGCTACACCTTC
many,TRBV7-6,TRBD1,TRBJ2-2,CASRPTDRTNTGELFF,TGTGCCAGCAGACCAACGGACAGGACGAACACCGGGGAGCTGTTTTTT
many,TRBV5-1,-,TRBJ1-1,CASSLLGPEAFF,TGCGCCAGCAGCTTGTTGGGGCCAGAAGCTTTCTTT
many,TRBV6-2/TRBV6-3,TRBD2,TRBJ2-2,CASTRTSGGSLYTGELFF,TGTGCCAGCACTCGGACTAGCGGGGGTTCTTTGTACACCGGGGAGCTGTTTTTT
-,TRBV2,TRBD1,TRBJ1-2,CASSERGQVWGDTF,TGTGCCAGCAGTGAAAGAGGACAGGTTTGGGGGGACACCTTC
many,TRBV7-2,TRBD1,TRBJ1-6,CASSPPGQYNSPLHF,TGTGCCAGCAGCCCCCCGGGACAGTATAATTCACCCCTCCACTTT
-,TRBV4-1,TRBD1,TRBJ1-1,CASSPQTGGYTDAFF,TGCGCCAGCAGCCCCCAAACAGGGGGATACACTGATGCTTTCTTT
few,TRBV2,TRBD1,TRBJ1-1,CASSEGLDRGETEAFF,TGTGCCAGCAGCGAAGGCCTTGACAGGGGGGAAACTGAAGCTTTCTTT
many,TRBV15,TRBD1,TRBJ1-2,CATSPRRTGHGYTF,TGTGCCACCAGCCCACGTCGGACAGGGCATGGCTACACCTTC
many,TRBV11-2,-,TRBJ1-3,CASSSGASGNTIYF,TGTGCCAGCAGCTCCGGGGCTTCTGGAAACACCATATATTTT
-,TRBV12-3/TRBV12-4,-,TRBJ2-2,CASKGLANTGELFF,TGTGCCAGCAAGGGGCTCGCGAACACCGGGGAGCTGTTTTTT
many,TRBV12-3/TRBV12-4,-,TRBJ2-2,CASKEGGELFF,TGTGCCAGCAAAGAGGGCGGGGAGCTGTTTTTT
many,TRBV6-1,TRBD1,TRBJ2-7,CASNHRRDRGYEQYF,TGTGCCAGCAACCATCGCCGGGACAGGGGCTACGAGCAGTACTTC
-,TRBV10-3,-,TRBJ1-2,CAISGTSSSYTF,TGTGCCATCTCCGGGACATCGAGCAGCTACACCTTC
few,TRBV6-1,-,TRBJ1-1,CASTLGSGQNTEAFF,TGTGCCAGCACCCTCGGGAGCGGACAAAACACTGAAGCTTTCTTT
many,TRBV4-3,-,TRBJ1-2,CASSPDTSNYGYTF,TGTGCCAGCTCCCCGGACACTTCTAACTATGGCTACACCTTC
many,TRBV12-3/TRBV12-4,-,TRBJ2-2,CASTPRRVFGTGELFF,TGTGCCAGCACCCCTAGGAGGGTGTTCGGCACCGGGGAGCTGTTTTTT
many,TRBV29-1,-,TRBJ2-2,CSVDLGQGLYTGELFF,TGCAGCGTTGACCTCGGTCAGGGACTTTACACCGGGGAGCTGTTTTTT
many,TRBV28,-,TRBJ1-2,CASSWYRDGYTF,TGTGCCAGCAGTTGGTACAGAGATGGCTACACCTTC
many,TRBV27,-,TRBJ1-1,CASSFLRATEAFF,TGTGCCAGCAGTTTTCTGAGGGCGACTGAAGCTTTCTTT